This T cell receptor (beta chain) was recorded in a study of T cell responses to AZD1222 COVID-19 vaccine. Only in-frame clones appear in the TCRdb table, and some are missing; sequencing was by immunoSEQ multiplex PCR. The repertoire has 150,000 to 200,000 clones, 90% of them found once; the top ten carry about 2.6%. The sequence came from an adult in good health. Specimen: peripheral blood, collected on day 0 of AZD1222 vaccination.

The CDR3 region is CASSPVAGGTDTQYF. The CDR3 nucleotides are TGTGCCAGCAGCCCGGTCGCAGGGGGCACAGATACGCAGTATTTT. The chain employs TRBV5-4 and TRBJ2-3; weak D call: TRBD1 (6 bases). The CDR3 length is 15 residues. The V and J ends lost 4 bases and 1 base respectively, with 13 bases between them. Germline values: CDR1 SGHNT, CDR2 YYREEE (reference sequence).